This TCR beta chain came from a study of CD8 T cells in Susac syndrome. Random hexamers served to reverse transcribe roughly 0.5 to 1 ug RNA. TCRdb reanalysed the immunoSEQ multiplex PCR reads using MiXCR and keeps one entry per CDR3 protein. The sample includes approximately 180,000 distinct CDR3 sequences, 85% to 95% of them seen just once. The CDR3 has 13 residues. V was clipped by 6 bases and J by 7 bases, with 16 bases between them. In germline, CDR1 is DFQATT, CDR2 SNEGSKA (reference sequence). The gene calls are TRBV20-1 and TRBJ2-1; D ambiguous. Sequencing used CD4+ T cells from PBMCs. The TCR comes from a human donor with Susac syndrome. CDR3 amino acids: CSAKRVAGNEQFF. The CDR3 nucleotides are TGCAGTGCCAAGCGAGTAGCCGGGAATGAGCAGTTCTTC.